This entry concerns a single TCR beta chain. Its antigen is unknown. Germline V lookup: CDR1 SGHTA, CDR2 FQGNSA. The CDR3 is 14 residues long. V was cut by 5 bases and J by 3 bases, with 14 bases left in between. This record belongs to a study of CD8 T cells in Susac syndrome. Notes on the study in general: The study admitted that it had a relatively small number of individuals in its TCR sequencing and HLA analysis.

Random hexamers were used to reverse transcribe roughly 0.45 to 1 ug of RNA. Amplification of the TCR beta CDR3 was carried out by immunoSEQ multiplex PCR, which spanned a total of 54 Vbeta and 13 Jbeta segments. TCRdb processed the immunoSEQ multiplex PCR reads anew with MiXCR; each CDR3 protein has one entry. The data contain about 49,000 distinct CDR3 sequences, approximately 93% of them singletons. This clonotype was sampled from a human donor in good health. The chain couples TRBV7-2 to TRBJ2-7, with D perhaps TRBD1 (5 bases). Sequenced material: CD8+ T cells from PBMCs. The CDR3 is CASSKTGAFYEQYF. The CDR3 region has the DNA TGTGCCAGCAGCAAAACAGGTGCATTCTACGAGCAGTACTTC.